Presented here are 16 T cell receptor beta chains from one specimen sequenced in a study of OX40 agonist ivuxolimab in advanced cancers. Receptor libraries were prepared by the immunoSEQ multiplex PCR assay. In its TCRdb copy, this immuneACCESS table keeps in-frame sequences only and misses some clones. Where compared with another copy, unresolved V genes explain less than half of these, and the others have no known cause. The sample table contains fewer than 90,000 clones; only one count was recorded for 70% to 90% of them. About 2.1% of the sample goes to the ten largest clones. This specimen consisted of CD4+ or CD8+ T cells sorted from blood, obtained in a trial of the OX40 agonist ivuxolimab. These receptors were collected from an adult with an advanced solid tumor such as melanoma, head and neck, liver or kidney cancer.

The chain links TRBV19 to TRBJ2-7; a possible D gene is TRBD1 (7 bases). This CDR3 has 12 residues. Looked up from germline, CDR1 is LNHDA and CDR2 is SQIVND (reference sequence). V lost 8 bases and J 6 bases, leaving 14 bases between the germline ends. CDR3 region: CASAPQGGEQYF. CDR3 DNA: TGTGCCAGTGCCCCCCAGGGGGGCGAGCAGTACTTC.

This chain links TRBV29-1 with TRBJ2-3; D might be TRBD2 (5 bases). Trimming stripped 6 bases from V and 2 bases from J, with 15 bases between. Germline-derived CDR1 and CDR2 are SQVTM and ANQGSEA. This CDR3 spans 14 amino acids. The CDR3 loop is CSVTQEATTDTQYF. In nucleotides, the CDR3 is TGCAGCGTGACCCAGGAGGCCACCACAGATACGCAGTATTTT.

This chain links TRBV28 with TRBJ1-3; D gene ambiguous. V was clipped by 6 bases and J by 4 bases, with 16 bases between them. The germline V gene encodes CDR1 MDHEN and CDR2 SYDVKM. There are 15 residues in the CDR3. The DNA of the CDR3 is TGTGCCAGCAGCCCGGGAGGTGTGGGAGGAAACACCATATATTTT. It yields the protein CASSPGGVGGNTIYF.

The CDR3: CASSPGQFRKTYEQYF. In DNA form, the CDR3 reads TGCGCCAGCAGCCCTGGACAGTTCAGAAAGACCTACGAGCAGTACTTC. The chain couples TRBV5-1 to TRBJ2-7, with a possible D match to TRBD1 (6 bases). The CDR3 covers 16 residues. Germline V CDR1 and CDR2: SGHRS, YFSETQ. V was shortened by 4 bases and J by 2 bases, with 19 bases between the two germline ends.

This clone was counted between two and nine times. The CDR3 reads CASSPRGTGRLSTEAFF. The DNA of the CDR3 is TGTGCCAGCTCACCAAGAGGGACAGGGAGACTAAGCACTGAAGCTTTCTTT. The chain joins TRBV18 to TRBJ1-1; 9 nucleotides align to TRBD1. CDR1 is KGHSH, CDR2 LQKENI, per germline. The CDR3 length is 17 residues. V was clipped by 2 bases and J by 4 bases; unmatched bases: 11.

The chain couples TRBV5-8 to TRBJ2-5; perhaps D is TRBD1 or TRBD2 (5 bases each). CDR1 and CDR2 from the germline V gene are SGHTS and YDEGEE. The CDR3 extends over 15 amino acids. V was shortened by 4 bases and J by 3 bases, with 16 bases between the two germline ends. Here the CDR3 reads CASSRWDPEKETQYF. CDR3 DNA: TGTGCCAGCAGCCGTTGGGACCCCGAGAAAGAGACCCAGTACTTC.

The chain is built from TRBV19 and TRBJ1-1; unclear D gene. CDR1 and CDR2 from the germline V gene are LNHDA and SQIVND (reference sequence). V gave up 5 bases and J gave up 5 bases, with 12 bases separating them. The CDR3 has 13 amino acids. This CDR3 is CASSARLGTEAFF. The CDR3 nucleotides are TGTGCCAGTAGTGCCCGACTAGGGACTGAAGCTTTCTTT.

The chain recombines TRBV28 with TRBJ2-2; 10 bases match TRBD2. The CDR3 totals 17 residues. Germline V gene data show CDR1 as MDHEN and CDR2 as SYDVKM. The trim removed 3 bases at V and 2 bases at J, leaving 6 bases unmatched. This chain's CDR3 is CASSLMGTSANTGELFF. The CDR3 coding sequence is TGTGCCAGCAGTTTGATGGGGACTAGCGCTAACACCGGGGAGCTGTTTTTT.

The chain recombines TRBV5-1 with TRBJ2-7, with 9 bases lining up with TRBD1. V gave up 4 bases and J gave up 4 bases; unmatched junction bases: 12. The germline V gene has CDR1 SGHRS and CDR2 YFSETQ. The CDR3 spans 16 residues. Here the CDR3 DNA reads TGCGCCAGCAGCCCAGCGCTACAGGGGGCGCGTTACGAGCAGTACTTC. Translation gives CASSPALQGARYEQYF.

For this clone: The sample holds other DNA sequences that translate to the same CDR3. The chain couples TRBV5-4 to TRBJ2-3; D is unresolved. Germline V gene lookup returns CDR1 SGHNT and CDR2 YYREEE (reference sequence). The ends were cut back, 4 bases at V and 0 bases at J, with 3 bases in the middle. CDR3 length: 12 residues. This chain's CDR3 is CASSLSTDTQYF. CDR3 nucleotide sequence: TGTGCCAGCAGCCTTAGCACAGATACGCAGTATTTT.

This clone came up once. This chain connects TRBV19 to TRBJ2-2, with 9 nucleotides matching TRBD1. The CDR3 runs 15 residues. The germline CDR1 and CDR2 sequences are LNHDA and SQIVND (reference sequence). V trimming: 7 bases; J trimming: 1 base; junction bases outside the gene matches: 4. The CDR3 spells CASTPGQGNTGELFF. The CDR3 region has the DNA TGTGCCAGTACCCCGGGACAGGGGAACACCGGGGAGCTGTTTTTT.

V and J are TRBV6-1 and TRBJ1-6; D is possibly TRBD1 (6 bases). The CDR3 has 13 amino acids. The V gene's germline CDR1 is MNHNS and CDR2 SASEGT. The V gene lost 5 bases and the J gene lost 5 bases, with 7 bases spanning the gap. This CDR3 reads CASSRTDNSPLHF. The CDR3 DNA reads TGTGCCAGCAGTCGGACAGATAATTCACCCCTCCACTTT.

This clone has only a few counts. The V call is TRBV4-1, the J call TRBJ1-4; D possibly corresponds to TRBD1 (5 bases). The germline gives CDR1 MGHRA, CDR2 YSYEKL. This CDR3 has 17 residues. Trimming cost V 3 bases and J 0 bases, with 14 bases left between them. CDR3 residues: CASSQNRGTATNEKLFF. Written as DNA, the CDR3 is TGCGCCAGCAGCCAGAACCGGGGGACGGCAACTAATGAAAAACTGTTTTTT.

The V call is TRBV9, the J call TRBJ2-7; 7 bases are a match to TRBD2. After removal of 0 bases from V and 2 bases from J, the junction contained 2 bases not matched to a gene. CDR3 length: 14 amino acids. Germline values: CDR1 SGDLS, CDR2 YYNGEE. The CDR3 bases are TGTGCCAGCAGCGTAGCTAGCGGACCCTACGAGCAGTACTTC. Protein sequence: CASSVASGPYEQYF.

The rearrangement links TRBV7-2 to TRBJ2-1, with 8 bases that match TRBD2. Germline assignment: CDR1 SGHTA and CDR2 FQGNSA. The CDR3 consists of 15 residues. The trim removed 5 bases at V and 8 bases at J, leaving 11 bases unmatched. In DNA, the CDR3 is TGTGCCAGCAGCACGTACCAGCGGGGGATTGATGAGCAGTTCTTC. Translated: CASSTYQRGIDEQFF.

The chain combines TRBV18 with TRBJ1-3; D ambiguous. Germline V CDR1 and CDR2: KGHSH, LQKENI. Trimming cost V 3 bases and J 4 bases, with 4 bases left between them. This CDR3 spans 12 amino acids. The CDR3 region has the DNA TGTGCCAGCTCACCTGGCGGAAACACCATATATTTT. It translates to CASSPGGNTIYF.